This entry features one T cell receptor beta chain sequence. Method: immunoSEQ multiplex PCR; TCRdb's copy keeps in-frame clones and lacks some. The sample has roughly 310,000 clones, around nine tenths seen once. The data are from a study of blood T cell repertoires in COVID-19. Donors were grouped by their self-reported clinical history. This CDR3 region has 17 residues. Germline V gene sequence: CDR1 SGHRS, CDR2 YFSETQ. With V trimmed by 0 bases and J by 4 bases, 9 bases remained unmatched. The sample comprised PBMCs or T cells enriched from blood (not recorded which). The clonotype comes from a woman aged 40 to 50 who had recovered from COVID-19. The V call is TRBV5-1, the J call TRBJ1-3; 8 nucleotides agree with TRBD1. The CDR3 DNA sequence: TGCGCCAGCAGCTTGGAGGGGACAGGCGGGTTGGGAAACACCATATATTTT. Its protein is CASSLEGTGGLGNTIYF.